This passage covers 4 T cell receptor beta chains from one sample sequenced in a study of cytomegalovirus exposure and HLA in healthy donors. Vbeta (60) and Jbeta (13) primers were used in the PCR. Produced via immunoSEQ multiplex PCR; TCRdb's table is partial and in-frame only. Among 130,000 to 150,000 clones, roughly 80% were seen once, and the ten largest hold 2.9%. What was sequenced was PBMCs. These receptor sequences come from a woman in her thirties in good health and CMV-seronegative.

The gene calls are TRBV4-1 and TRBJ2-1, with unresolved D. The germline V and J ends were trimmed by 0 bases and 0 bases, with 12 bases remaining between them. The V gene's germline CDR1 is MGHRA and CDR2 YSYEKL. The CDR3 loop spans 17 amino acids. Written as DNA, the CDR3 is TGCGCCAGCAGCCAAGATTTGCGGCAGTACTCCTACAATGAGCAGTTCTTC. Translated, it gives CASSQDLRQYSYNEQFF.

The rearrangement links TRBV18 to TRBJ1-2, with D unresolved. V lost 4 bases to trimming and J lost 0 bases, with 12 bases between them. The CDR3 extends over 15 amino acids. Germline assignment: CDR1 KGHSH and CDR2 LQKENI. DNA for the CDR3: TGTGCCAGCTCACTCACAGAGACATCTAACTATGGCTACACCTTC. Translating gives CASSLTETSNYGYTF. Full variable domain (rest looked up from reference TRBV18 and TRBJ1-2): NAGVMQNPRHLVRRRGQEARLRCSPMKGHSHVYWYRQLPEEGLKFMVYLQKENIIDESGMPKERFSAEFPKEGPSILRIQQVVRGDSAAYFCASSLTETSNYGYTFGSGTRLTVV.

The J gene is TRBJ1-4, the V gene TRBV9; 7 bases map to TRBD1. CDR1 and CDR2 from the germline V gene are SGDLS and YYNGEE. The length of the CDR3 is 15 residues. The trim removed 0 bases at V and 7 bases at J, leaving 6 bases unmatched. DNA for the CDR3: TGTGCCAGCAGCGTAGTGGCAGGGGGAGGTGAAAAACTGTTTTTT. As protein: CASSVVAGGGEKLFF.

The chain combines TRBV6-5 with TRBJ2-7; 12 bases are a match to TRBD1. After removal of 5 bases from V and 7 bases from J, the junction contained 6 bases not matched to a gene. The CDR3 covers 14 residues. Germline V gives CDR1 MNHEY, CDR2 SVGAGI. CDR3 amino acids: CASSRDRGRWEQYF. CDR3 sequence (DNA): TGTGCCAGCAGTAGGGACAGGGGGCGATGGGAGCAGTACTTC.